The table lists the clone carrying this T cell receptor beta chain with a few counts. Its antigen is currently unknown. This sample was included in a study of T cells in Graves' hyperthyroidism and ophthalmopathy. Study outcomes and limitations: Blood also held most thyroid clonotypes expanded beyond 0.001. Ophthalmopathy was predicted by the model a median of around 5.9 months ahead of onset.

The CDR3 has 14 amino acids. V was pared by 3 bases and J by 3 bases, with 9 bases between. Germline values: CDR1 SEHNR, CDR2 FQNEAQ (reference sequence). TCR beta CDR3 regions were amplified from RNA transcripts. Researchers ran a first-round RT-PCR on the TCR CDR3 using the HTBI primer set. TCRdb itself ran the multiplex PCR reads through MiXCR, one entry per CDR3 protein. In the table there are around 600,000 distinct CDR3 sequences, about 15% of which are singletons. Exclusions: uncontrolled infection, other autoimmune disease, pregnancy, lactation. The authors obtained PBMCs from about 9.5 ml of fresh peripheral blood.

Input material: blood. This sequence joins TRBV7-9 and TRBJ1-3; D perhaps matches TRBD1 (5 bases). This sequence was found in a woman in her forties or fifties with Graves' ophthalmopathy. CDR3 sequence: CASSFGGIGNTIYF. Written as DNA, the CDR3 is TGTGCCAGCAGCTTCGGGGGTATTGGAAACACCATATATTTT. The complete variable domain, with remaining parts taken from reference TRBV7-9 and TRBJ1-3, reads DTGVSQNPRHKITKRGQNVTFRCDPISEHNRLYWYRQTLGQGPEFLTYFQNEAQLEKSRLLSDRFSAERPKGSFSTLEIQRTEQGDSAMYLCASSFGGIGNTIYFGEGSWLTVV.